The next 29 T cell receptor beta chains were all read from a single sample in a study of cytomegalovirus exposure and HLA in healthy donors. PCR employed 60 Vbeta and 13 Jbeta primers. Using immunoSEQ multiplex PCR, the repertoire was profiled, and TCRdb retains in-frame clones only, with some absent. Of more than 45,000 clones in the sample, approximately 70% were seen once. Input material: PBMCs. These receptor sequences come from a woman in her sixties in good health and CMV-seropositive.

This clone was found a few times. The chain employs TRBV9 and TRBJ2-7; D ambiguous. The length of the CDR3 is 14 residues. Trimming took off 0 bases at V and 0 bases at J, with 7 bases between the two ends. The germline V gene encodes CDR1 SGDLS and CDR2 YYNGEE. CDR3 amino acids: CASSVGRGSYEQYF. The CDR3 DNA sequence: TGTGCCAGCAGCGTAGGTAGAGGCTCCTACGAGCAGTACTTC. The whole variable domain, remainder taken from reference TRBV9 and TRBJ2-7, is DSGVTQTPKHLITATGQRVTLRCSPRSGDLSVYWYQQSLDQGLQFLIQYYNGEERAKGNILERFSAQQFPDLHSELNLSSLELGDSALYFCASSVGRGSYEQYFGPGTRLTVT.

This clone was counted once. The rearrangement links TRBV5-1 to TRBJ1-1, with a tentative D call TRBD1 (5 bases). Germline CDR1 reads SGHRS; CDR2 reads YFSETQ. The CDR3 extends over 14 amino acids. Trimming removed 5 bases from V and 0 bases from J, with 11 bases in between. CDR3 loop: CASRLQDLNTEAFF. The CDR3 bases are TGCGCCAGCAGGCTACAGGATCTGAACACTGAAGCTTTCTTT.

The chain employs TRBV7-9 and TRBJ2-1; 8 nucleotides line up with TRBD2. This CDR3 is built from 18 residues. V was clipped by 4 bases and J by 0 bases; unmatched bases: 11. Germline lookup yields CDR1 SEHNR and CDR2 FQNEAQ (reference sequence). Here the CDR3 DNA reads TGTGCCAGCAGCTCCAGCGGGGGTCGCGATAGCTCCTACAATGAGCAGTTCTTC. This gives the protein CASSSSGGRDSSYNEQFF. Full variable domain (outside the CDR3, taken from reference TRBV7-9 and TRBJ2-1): DTGVSQNPRHKITKRGQNVTFRCDPISEHNRLYWYRQTLGQGPEFLTYFQNEAQLEKSRLLSDRFSAERPKGSFSTLEIQRTEQGDSAMYLCASSSSGGRDSSYNEQFFGPGTRLTVL.

CDR3 in DNA: TGTGCCAGCAGTGTTGGGACAGGGGGTCATGGCTACACCTTC. Translating it yields CASSVGTGGHGYTF. The J gene is TRBJ1-2, the V gene TRBV25-1; TRBD1 agrees at 11 bases. The CDR3 is made up of 14 amino acids. Germline trimming cut 4 bases from V and 6 bases from J; bases unmatched to any gene: 4. The V gene's germline CDR1 is MGHDK and CDR2 SYGVNS.

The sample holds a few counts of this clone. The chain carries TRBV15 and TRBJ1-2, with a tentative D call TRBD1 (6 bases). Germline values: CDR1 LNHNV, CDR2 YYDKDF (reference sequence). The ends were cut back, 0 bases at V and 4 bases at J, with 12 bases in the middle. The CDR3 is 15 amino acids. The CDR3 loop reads CATSRDQTGLYGYTF. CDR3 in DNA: TGTGCCACCAGCAGAGATCAGACAGGACTCTATGGCTACACCTTC.

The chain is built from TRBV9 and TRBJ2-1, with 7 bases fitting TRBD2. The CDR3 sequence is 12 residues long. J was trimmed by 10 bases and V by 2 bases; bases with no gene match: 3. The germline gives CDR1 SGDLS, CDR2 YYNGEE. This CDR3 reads CASSVRAGEQFF. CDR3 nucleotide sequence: TGTGCCAGCAGCGTGAGAGCGGGGGAGCAGTTCTTC.

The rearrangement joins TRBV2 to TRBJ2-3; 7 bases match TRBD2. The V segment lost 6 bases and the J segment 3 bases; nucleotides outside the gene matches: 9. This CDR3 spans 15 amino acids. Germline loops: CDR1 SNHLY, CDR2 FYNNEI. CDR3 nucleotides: TGTGCCAGCAGGGACGGACTAGGTAGGACAGATACGCAGTATTTT. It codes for CASRDGLGRTDTQYF.

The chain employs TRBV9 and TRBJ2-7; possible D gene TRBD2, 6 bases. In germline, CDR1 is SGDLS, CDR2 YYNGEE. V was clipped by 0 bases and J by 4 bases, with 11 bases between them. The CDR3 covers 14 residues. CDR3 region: CASSVAPAGYEQYF. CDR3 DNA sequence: TGTGCCAGCAGCGTAGCCCCAGCGGGTTACGAGCAGTACTTC.

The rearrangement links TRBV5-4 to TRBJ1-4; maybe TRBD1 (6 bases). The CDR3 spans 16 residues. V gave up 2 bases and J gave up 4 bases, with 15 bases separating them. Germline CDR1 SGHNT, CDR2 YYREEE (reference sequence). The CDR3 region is CASSFLPGASNEKLFF. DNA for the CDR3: TGTGCCAGCAGCTTCCTACCAGGGGCGAGTAATGAAAAACTGTTTTTT.

The CDR3 loop is CASSPTGSQSYEQYF. In DNA, the CDR3 is TGTGCCAGCTCACCTACCGGGTCCCAATCCTACGAGCAGTACTTC. The rearrangement uses TRBV18 and TRBJ2-7; D is ambiguous. The V and J ends lost 3 bases and 1 base respectively, with 13 bases between them. The CDR3 sequence is 15 residues long. CDR1 and CDR2 from the germline V gene are KGHSH and LQKENI.

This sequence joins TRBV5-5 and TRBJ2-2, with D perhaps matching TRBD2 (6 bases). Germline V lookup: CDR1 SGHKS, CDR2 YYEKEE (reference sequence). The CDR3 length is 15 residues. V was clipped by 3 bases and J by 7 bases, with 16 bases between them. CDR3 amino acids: CASSWGVLEVGELFF. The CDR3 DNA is TGTGCCAGCAGCTGGGGGGTGCTAGAAGTCGGGGAGCTGTTTTTT.

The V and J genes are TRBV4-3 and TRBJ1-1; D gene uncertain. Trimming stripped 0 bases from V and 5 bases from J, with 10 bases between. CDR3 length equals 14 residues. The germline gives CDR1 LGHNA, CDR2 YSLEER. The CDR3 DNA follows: TGCGCCAGCAGCCAAGAGCCAGGATGGACTGAAGCTTTCTTT. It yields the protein CASSQEPGWTEAFF.

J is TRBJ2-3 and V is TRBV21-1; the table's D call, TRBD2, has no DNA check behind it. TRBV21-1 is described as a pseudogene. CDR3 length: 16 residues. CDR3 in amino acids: CASSKRSGDPTDTQYF. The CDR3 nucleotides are TGTGCCAGCAGCAAAAGATCGGGGGATCCCACAGATACGCAGTATTTT.

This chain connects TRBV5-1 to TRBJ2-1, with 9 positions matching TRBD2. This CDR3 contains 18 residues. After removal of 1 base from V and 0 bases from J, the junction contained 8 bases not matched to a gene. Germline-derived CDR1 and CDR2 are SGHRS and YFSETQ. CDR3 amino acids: CASSLRTSGRSSYNEQFF. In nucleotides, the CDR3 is TGCGCCAGCAGCTTGCGCACTAGCGGGCGGAGCTCCTACAATGAGCAGTTCTTC.

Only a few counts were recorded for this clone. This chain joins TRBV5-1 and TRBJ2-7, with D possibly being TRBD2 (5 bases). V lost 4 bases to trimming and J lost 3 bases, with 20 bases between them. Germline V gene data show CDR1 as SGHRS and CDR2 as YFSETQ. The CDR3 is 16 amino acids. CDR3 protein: CASSPAGPASGYEQYF. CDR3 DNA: TGCGCCAGCAGCCCGGCGGGCCCAGCCTCCGGCTACGAGCAGTACTTC.

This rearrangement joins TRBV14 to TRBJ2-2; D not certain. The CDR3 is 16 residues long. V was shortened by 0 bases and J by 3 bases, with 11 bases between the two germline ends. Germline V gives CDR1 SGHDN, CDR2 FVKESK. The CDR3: CASSQDEALYTGELFF. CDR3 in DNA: TGTGCCAGCAGCCAAGATGAGGCCCTTTACACCGGGGAGCTGTTTTTT.

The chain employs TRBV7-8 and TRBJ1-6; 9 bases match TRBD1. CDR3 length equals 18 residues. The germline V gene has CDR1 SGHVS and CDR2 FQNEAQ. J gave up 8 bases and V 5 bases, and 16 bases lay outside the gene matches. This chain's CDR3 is CASSLYRDREPTDSPLHF. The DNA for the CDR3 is TGTGCCAGCAGCCTCTACCGGGACAGGGAACCCACTGATTCACCCCTCCACTTT.

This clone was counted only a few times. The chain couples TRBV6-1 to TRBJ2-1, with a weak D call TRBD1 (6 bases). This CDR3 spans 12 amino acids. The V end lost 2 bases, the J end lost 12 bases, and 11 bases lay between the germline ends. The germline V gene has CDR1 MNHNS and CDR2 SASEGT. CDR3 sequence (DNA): TGTGCCAGCAGTGAATTGGGGACATCGCAGTTCTTC. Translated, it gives CASSELGTSQFF.

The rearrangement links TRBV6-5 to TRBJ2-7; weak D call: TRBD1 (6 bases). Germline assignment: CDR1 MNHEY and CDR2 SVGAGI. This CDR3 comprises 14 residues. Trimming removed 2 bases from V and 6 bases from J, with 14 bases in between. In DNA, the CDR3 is TGTGCCAGCAGTTACAAGTCAGGGGCTAGCGAGCAGTACTTC. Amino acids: CASSYKSGASEQYF.

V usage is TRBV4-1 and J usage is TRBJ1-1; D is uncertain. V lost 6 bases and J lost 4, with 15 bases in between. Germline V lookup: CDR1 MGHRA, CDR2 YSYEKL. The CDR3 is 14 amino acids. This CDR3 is CASRGVLRGTEAFF. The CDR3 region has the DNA TGCGCCAGCAGAGGAGTACTACGTGGCACTGAAGCTTTCTTT.

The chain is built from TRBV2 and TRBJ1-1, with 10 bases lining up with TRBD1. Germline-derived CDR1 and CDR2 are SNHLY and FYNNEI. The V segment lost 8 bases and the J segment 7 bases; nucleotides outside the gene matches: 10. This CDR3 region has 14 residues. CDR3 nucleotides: TGTGCCAGCGGCGAACTTTGGACAGGGGGTGAAGCTTTCTTT. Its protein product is CASGELWTGGEAFF.

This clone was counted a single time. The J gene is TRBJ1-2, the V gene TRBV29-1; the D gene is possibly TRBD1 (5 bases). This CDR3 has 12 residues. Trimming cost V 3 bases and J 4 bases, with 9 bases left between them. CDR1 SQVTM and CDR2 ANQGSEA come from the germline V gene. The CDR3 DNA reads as TGCAGCGTTGACCAGGGTTCCTATGGCTACACCTTC. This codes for CSVDQGSYGYTF.

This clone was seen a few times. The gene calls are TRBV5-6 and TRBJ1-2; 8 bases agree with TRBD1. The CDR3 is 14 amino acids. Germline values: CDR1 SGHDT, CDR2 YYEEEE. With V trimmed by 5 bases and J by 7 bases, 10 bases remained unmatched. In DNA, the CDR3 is TGTGCCAGCAGTTTCGGACAGGGAGTACTTGGCTACACCTTC. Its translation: CASSFGQGVLGYTF.

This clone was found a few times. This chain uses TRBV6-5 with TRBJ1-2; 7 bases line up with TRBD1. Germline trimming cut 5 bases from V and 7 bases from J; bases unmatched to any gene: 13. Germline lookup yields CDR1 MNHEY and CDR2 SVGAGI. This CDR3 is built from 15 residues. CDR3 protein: CASSISGGSIGGYTF. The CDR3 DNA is TGTGCCAGCAGTATTTCAGGGGGTTCGATAGGTGGCTACACCTTC.

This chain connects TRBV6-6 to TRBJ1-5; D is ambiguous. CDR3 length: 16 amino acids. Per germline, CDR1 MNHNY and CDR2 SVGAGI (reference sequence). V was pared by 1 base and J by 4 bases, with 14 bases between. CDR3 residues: CASSYFSSGINQPQHF. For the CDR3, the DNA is TGTGCCAGCAGTTACTTCTCCTCAGGAATTAATCAGCCCCAGCATTTT.

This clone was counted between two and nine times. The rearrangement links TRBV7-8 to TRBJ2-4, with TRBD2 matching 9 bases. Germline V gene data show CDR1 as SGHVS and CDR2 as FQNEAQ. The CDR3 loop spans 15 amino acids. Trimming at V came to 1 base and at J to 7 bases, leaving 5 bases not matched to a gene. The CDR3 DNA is TGTGCCAGCAGCTTAGGGGCGGGGGGGCAGAACATTCAGTACTTC. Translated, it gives CASSLGAGGQNIQYF.

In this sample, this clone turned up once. The CDR3 is CASSSGTGNTIYF. The CDR3 DNA sequence: TGCGCCAGCAGCAGCGGGACAGGAAACACCATATATTTT. The genes are TRBV5-1 and TRBJ1-3, with a weak D call TRBD1 (6 bases). This CDR3 has 13 residues. V lost 4 bases and J 4 bases, leaving 9 bases between the germline ends. Germline V gives CDR1 SGHRS, CDR2 YFSETQ.

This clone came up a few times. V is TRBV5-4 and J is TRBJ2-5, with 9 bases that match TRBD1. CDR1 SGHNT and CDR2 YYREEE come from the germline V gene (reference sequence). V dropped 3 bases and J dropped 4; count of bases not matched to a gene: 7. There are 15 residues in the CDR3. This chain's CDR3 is CASSSPQGARETQYF. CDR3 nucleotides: TGTGCCAGCAGCTCGCCACAGGGGGCGCGAGAGACCCAGTACTTC.

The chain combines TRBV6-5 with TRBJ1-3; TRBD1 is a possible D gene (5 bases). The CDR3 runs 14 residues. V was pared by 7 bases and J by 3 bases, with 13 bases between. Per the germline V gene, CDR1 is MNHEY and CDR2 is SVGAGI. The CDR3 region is CASTPGTGGNTIYF. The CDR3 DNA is TGTGCCAGCACCCCGGGGACTGGTGGAAACACCATATATTTT.